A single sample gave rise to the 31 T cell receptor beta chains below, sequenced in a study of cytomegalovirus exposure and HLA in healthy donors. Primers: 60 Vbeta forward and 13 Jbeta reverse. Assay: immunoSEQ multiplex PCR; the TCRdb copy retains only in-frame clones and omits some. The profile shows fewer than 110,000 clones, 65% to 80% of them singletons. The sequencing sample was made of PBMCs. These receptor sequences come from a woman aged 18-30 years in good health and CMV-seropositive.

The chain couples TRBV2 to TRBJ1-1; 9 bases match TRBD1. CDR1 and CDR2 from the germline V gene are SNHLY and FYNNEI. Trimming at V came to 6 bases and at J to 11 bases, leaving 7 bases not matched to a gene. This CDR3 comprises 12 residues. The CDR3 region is CASRDRGFWAFF. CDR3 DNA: TGTGCCAGCAGGGACAGGGGATTTTGGGCTTTCTTT.

The CDR3 bases are TGTGCCAGCAGTGAATGGTTCAGGGGGAATGAAAAACTGTTTTTT. It specifies CASSEWFRGNEKLFF. The J gene is TRBJ1-4, the V gene TRBV25-1, with 7 bases that match TRBD1. CDR1 is MGHDK and CDR2 is SYGVNS in the germline V gene. The length of the CDR3 is 15 residues. Trimming took 1 base from V and 5 from J; bases not matched to a gene: 4.

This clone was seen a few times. DNA of the CDR3: TGTGCCAGCAGCCCAGCAGCGGCAGGGACAGGAAACACCATATATTTT. Translating it yields CASSPAAAGTGNTIYF. The chain joins TRBV21-1 to TRBJ1-3; the table's D call TRBD1 went unverified against the DNA. TRBV21-1 is a listed pseudogene. There are 16 residues in the CDR3.

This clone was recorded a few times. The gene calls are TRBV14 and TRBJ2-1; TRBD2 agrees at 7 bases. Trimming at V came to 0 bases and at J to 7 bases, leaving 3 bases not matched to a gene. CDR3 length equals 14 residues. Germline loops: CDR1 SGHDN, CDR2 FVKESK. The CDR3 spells CASSQESGINEQFF. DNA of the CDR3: TGTGCCAGCAGCCAAGAAAGCGGGATTAATGAGCAGTTCTTC.

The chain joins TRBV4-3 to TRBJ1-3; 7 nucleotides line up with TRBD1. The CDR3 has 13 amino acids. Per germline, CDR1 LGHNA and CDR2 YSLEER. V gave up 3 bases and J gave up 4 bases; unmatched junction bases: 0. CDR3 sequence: CASSQDRGNTIYF. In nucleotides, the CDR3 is TGCGCCAGCAGCCAGGACAGGGGAAACACCATATATTTT.

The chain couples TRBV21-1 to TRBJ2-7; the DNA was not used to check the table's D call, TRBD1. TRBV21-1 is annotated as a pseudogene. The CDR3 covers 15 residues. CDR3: CASSEDRDTAYEQYF. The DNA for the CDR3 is TGTGCCAGCAGCGAAGACCGGGACACCGCCTACGAGCAGTACTTC.

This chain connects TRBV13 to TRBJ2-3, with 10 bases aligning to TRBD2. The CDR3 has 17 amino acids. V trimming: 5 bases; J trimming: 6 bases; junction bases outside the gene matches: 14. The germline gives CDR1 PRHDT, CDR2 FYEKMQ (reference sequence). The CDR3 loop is CASSRQPPSGSPDTQYF. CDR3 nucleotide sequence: TGTGCCAGCAGCCGCCAACCCCCTAGCGGGAGCCCCGATACGCAGTATTTT. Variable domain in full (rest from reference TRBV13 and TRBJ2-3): AAGVIQSPRHLIKEKRETATLKCYPIPRHDTVYWYQQGPGQDPQFLISFYEKMQSDKGSIPDRFSAQQFSDYHSELNMSSLELGDSALYFCASSRQPPSGSPDTQYFGPGTRLTVL.

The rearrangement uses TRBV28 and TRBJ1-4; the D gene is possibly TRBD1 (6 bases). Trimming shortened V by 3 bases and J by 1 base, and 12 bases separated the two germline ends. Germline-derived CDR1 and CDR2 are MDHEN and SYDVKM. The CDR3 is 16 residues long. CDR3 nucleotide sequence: TGTGCCAGCAGTTTGGTGGGACACCAAACTAATGAAAAACTGTTTTTT. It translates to CASSLVGHQTNEKLFF. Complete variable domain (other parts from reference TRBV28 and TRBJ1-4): DVKVTQSSRYLVKRTGEKVFLECVQDMDHENMFWYRQDPGLGLRLIYFSYDVKMKEKGDIPEGYSVSREKKERFSLILESASTNQTSMYLCASSLVGHQTNEKLFFGSGTQLSVL.

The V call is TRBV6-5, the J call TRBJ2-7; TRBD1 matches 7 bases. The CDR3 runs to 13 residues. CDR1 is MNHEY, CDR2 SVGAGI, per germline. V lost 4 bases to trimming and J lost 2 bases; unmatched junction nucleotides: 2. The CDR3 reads CASSWTGTYEQYF. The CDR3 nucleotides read TGTGCCAGCAGTTGGACAGGAACCTACGAGCAGTACTTC.

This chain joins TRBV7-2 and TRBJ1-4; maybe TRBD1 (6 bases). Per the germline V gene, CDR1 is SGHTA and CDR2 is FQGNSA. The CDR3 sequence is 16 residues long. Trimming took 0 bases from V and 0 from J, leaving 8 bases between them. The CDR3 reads CASSLAGAATNEKLFF. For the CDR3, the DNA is TGTGCCAGCAGCTTAGCGGGGGCTGCAACTAATGAAAAACTGTTTTTT.

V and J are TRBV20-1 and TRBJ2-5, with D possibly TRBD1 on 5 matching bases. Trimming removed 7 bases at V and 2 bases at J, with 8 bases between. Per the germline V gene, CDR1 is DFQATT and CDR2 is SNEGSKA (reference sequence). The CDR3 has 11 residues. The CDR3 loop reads CSVGVQETQYF. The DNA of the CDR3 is TGCAGTGTAGGGGTGCAAGAGACCCAGTACTTC.

CDR3 loop: CASSAGQGGRFVTNEKLFF. In DNA form, the CDR3 reads TGTGCCAGCAGTGCGGGACAGGGGGGTCGCTTCGTAACTAATGAAAAACTGTTTTTT. This sequence joins TRBV2 and TRBJ1-4, with 11 bases that match TRBD1. Trimming cost V 4 bases and J 1 base; bases outside gene matches: 11. This CDR3 contains 19 residues. Germline lookup yields CDR1 SNHLY and CDR2 FYNNEI.

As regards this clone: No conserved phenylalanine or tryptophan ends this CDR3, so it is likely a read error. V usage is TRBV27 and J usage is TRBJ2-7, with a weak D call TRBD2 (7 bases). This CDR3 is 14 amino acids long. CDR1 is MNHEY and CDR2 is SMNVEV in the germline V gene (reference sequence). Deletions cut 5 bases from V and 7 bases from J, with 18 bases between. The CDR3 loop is CASSPIGGAREQYL. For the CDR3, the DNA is TGTGCCAGCAGTCCCATTGGGGGGGCGCGGGAGCAGTACCTC.

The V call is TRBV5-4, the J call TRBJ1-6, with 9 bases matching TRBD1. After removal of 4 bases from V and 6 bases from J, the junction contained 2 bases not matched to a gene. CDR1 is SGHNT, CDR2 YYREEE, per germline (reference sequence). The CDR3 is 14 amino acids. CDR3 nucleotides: TGTGCCAGCAGCCTGGACAGGGGTAATTCACCCCTCCACTTT. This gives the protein CASSLDRGNSPLHF.

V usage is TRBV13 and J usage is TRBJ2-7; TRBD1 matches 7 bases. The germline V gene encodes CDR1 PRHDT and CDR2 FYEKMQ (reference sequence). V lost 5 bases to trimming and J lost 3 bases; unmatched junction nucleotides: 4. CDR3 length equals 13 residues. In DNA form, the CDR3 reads TGTGCCAGCAGCCAAGGGACAGACTACGAGCAGTACTTC. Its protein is CASSQGTDYEQYF.

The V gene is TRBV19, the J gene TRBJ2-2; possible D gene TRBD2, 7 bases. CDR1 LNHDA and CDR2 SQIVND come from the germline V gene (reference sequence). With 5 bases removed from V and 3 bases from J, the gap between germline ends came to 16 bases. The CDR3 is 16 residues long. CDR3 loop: CASSGWGRGDTGELFF. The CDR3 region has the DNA TGTGCCAGTAGTGGGTGGGGGAGGGGGGACACCGGGGAGCTGTTTTTT. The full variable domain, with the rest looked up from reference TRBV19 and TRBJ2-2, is DGGITQSPKYLFRKEGQNVTLSCEQNLNHDAMYWYRQDPGQGLRLIYYSQIVNDFQKGDIAEGYSVSREKKESFPLTVTSAQKNPTAFYLCASSGWGRGDTGELFFGEGSRLTVL.

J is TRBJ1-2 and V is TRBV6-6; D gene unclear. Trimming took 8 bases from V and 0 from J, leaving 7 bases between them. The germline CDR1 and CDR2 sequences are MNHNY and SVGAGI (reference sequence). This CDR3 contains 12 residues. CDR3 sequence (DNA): TGTGCCAGCGGCAGTCCTAACTATGGCTACACCTTC. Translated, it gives CASGSPNYGYTF.

In DNA form, the CDR3 reads TGTGCCAGCACTGTAGCGGATTTCTACAACCAGCCCCAGCATTTT. This encodes CASTVADFYNQPQHF. V usage is TRBV6-5 and J usage is TRBJ1-5, with D hard to call. This CDR3 is 15 amino acids long. CDR1 and CDR2 (germline): MNHEY, SVGAGI. Trimming took off 7 bases at V and 7 bases at J, with 20 bases between the two ends.

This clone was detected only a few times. CDR3 loop: CASSQTGTGHHEQYF. The CDR3 region has the DNA TGTGCCAGCAGTCAAACCGGGACAGGGCATCACGAGCAGTACTTC. The J gene is TRBJ2-7, the V gene TRBV7-9; 9 bases map to TRBD1. The CDR3 contains 15 residues. V trimming: 6 bases; J trimming: 5 bases; junction bases outside the gene matches: 11. Per germline, CDR1 SEHNR and CDR2 FQNEAQ (reference sequence).

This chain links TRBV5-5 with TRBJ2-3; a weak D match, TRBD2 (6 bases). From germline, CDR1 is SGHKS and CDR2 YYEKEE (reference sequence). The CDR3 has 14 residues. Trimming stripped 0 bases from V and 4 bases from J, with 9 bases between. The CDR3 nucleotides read TGTGCCAGCAGCTTGGTGGGAGGCGCAGATACGCAGTATTTT. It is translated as CASSLVGGADTQYF.

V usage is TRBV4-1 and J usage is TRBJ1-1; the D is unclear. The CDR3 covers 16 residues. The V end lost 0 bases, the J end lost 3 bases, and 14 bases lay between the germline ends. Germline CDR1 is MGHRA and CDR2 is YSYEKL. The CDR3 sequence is CASSQDSGEWDTEAFF. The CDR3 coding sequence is TGCGCCAGCAGCCAAGATTCCGGAGAATGGGACACTGAAGCTTTCTTT.

CDR3 bases: TGTGCCAGCAGTGGAAACCGGGACAAGGGAGAAAAACTGTTTTTT. It is translated as CASSGNRDKGEKLFF. This chain links TRBV28 with TRBJ1-4, with D perhaps TRBD1 (6 bases). Trimming cost V 5 bases and J 8 bases, with 18 bases left between them. This CDR3 spans 15 amino acids. Germline V gene data show CDR1 as MDHEN and CDR2 as SYDVKM.

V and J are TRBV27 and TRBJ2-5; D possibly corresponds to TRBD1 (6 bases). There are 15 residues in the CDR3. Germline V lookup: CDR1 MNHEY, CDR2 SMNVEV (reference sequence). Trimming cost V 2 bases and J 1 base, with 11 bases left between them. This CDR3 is CASSLRTDFQETQYF. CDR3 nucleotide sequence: TGTGCCAGCAGTTTAAGGACAGACTTCCAAGAGACCCAGTACTTC.

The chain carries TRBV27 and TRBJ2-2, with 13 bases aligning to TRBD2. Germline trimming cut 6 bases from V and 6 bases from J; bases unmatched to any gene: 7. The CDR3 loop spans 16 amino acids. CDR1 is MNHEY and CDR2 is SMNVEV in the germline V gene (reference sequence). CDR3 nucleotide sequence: TGTGCCAGCAGACTAGCGGGAGGGAGTTTCGCCGGGGAGCTGTTTTTT. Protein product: CASRLAGGSFAGELFF.

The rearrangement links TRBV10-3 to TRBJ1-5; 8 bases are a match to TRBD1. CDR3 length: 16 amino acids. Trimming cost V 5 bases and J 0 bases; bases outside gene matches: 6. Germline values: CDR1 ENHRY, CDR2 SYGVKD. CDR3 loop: CAISSQGADSNQPQHF. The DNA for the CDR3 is TGTGCCATCAGTTCTCAGGGGGCCGATAGCAATCAGCCCCAGCATTTT.

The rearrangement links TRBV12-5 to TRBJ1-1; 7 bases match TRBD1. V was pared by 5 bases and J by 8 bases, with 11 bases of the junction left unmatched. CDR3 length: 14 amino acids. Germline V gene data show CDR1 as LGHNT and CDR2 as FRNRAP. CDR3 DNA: TGTGCTAGTGGTCCCAGGGGGAACGGATTCGAAGCTTTCTTT. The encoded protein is CASGPRGNGFEAFF.

CDR3 coding DNA: TGTGCCAGCAGCTTAGGTCGAGGCGGACATAATGAAAAACTGTTTTTT. This sequence encodes CASSLGRGGHNEKLFF. The chain carries TRBV7-6 and TRBJ1-4; a possible D gene is TRBD1 (5 bases). The CDR3 runs 16 residues. With 1 base removed from V and 4 bases from J, the gap between germline ends came to 13 bases. Germline-derived CDR1 and CDR2 are SGHVS and FNYEAQ.

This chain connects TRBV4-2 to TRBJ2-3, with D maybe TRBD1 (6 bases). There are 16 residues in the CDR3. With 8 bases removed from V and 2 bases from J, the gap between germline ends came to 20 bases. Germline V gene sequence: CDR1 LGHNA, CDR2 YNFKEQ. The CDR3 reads CASGKMGDTPTDTQYF. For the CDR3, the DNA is TGTGCCAGCGGAAAAATGGGGGACACCCCCACAGATACGCAGTATTTT.

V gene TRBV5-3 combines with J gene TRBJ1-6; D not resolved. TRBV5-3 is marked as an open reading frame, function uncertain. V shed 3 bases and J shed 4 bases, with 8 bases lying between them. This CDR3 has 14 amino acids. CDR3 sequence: CARSWAGYNSPLHF. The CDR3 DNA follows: TGTGCCAGAAGCTGGGCGGGGTATAATTCACCCCTCCACTTT.

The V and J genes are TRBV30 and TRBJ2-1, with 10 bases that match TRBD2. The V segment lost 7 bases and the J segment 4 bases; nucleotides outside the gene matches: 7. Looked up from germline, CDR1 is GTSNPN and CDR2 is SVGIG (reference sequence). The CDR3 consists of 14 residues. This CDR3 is CASDKRGGYNEQFF. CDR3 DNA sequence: TGTGCCTCAGACAAGCGGGGGGGTTACAATGAGCAGTTCTTC.

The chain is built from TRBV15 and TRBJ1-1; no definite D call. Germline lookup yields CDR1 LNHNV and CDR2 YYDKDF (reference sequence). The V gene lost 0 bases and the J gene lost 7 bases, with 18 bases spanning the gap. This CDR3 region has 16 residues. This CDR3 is CATSRDSQTVSGEAFF. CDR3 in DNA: TGTGCCACCAGCAGAGATTCCCAGACGGTAAGCGGTGAAGCTTTCTTT.